This T cell receptor beta chain is drawn from a study of long-term antiretroviral therapy in people with HIV. The CDR3 totals 20 residues. V lost 0 bases to trimming and J lost 0 bases; unmatched junction nucleotides: 6. The germline V gene has CDR1 ENHRY and CDR2 SYGVKD. An immunoSEQ assay, version v3.0, was performed at survey level. TCRdb's table, derived via immunoSEQ multiplex PCR, lists solely in-frame clones and lacks some. This table has 12,000 or so clones, around three quarters appearing once. This clonotype was sampled from a woman aged 35 to 49 with HIV. The sample here was unsorted PBMCs, taken 0.8 years before starting antiretroviral therapy. The rearrangement uses TRBV10-3 and TRBJ2-6; 12 bases are a match to TRBD2. The chain's CDR3 is CAISESASGRAYSGANVLTF. Written as DNA, the CDR3 is TGTGCCATCAGTGAGTCAGCTAGCGGGAGGGCTTACTCTGGGGCCAACGTCCTGACTTTC.